This T cell receptor beta chain was recovered during a study of blood T cell repertoires in COVID-19. Study summary: Researchers got acute and convalescent COVID-19 samples from the United States, Italy and Spain. PBMCs, B-cell-depleted T cells, or T cells were the source of the cDNA or gDNA that made up the material.

CDR1 is SGHTA and CDR2 is FQGNSA in the germline V gene. The V end lost 5 bases, the J end lost 5 bases, and 13 bases lay between the germline ends. The CDR3 sequence is 14 residues long. Original data processing: Reference gene primer amplification gave estimated nucleated cell counts. The method was immunoSEQ multiplex PCR; TCRdb's version includes in-frame clones alone and lacks a portion of them. That table is the source of V, J and clone size, and D and trimming were worked out from the DNA. This table has fewer than 130,000 clones, 80% to 90% appearing once. The chain couples TRBV7-2 to TRBJ2-1, with D perhaps TRBD2 (5 bases). The receptor comes from a woman aged 55-70 years with acute or convalescent COVID-19. The sample taken for sequencing was peripheral blood. The chain's CDR3 is CASSPRGYDNEQFF. The CDR3, as DNA: TGTGCCAGCAGCCCCCGGGGTTACGACAATGAGCAGTTCTTC.